The 20 T cell receptor beta chains below come from one sample, sequenced in a study of blood T cell repertoires in COVID-19. TCRdb's table, derived via immunoSEQ multiplex PCR, lists solely in-frame clones and lacks some. This sample yields around 130,000 clones, of which 80% to 90% are seen a single time; around 10% belongs to the top ten. The specimen sequenced was peripheral blood. The receptors stem from a human donor in a cohort sampled during active COVID-19.

The CDR3 protein is CASQTGGVGNTIYF. For the CDR3, the DNA is TGTGCCAGTCAAACAGGGGGAGTTGGAAACACCATATATTTT. The rearrangement uses TRBV2 and TRBJ1-3; TRBD1 matches 8 bases. Germline values: CDR1 SNHLY, CDR2 FYNNEI. This CDR3 is 14 amino acids long. V was pared by 9 bases and J by 3 bases, with 7 bases of the junction left unmatched. The whole variable domain, remainder taken from reference TRBV2 and TRBJ1-3, is EPEVTQTPSHQVTQMGQEVILRCVPISNHLYFYWYRQILGQKVEFLVSFYNNEISEKSEIFDDQFSVERPDGSNFTLKIRSTKLEDSAMYFCASQTGGVGNTIYFGEGSWLTVV.

This clone was detected a few times. The V and J genes are TRBV9 and TRBJ2-7, with 8 bases identical to TRBD1. V dropped 1 base and J dropped 3; count of bases not matched to a gene: 3. Germline loops: CDR1 SGDLS, CDR2 YYNGEE. The CDR3 is 14 residues long. DNA of the CDR3: TGTGCCAGCAGCGTATTTGGACAGGGCTACGAGCAGTACTTC. Translation: CASSVFGQGYEQYF. The full variable domain, rest sourced from reference TRBV9 and TRBJ2-7, is DSGVTQTPKHLITATGQRVTLRCSPRSGDLSVYWYQQSLDQGLQFLIQYYNGEERAKGNILERFSAQQFPDLHSELNLSSLELGDSALYFCASSVFGQGYEQYFGPGTRLTVT.

This clone was counted a single time. The chain carries TRBV5-1 and TRBJ1-6; D unresolved. The germline gives CDR1 SGHRS, CDR2 YFSETQ. V was shortened by 4 bases and J by 5 bases, with 13 bases between the two germline ends. The CDR3 has 15 residues. CDR3 nucleotide sequence: TGCGCCAGCAGCGGATTTACGGGTGATAATTCACCCCTCCACTTT. This sequence encodes CASSGFTGDNSPLHF.

The rearrangement uses TRBV5-1 and TRBJ2-1; 7 bases match TRBD1. J gave up 6 bases and V 3 bases, and 12 bases lay outside the gene matches. The CDR3 totals 16 residues. In germline, CDR1 is SGHRS, CDR2 YFSETQ. The CDR3 region is CASSSGVGGAFNEQFF. The CDR3 DNA follows: TGCGCCAGCAGCTCTGGCGTAGGGGGCGCGTTCAATGAGCAGTTCTTC.

The V call is TRBV29-1, the J call TRBJ2-5, with D possibly TRBD1 on 6 matching bases. The germline gives CDR1 SQVTM, CDR2 ANQGSEA. V lost 6 bases to trimming and J lost 5 bases, with 16 bases between them. The CDR3 length is 13 residues. The CDR3 region has the DNA TGCAGCGTGCCCAGGGGATCGATGGAGACCCAGTACTTC. Translating gives CSVPRGSMETQYF. Drawing the rest from reference TRBV29-1 and TRBJ2-5, the complete variable domain is SAVISQKPSRDICQRGTSLTIQCQVDSQVTMMFWYRQQPGQSLTLIATANQGSEATYESGFVIDKFPISRPNLTFSTLTVSNMSPEDSSIYLCSVPRGSMETQYFGPGTRLLVL.

The chain joins TRBV7-9 to TRBJ1-4; D remains ambiguous. The ends were cut back, 3 bases at V and 5 bases at J, with 13 bases in the middle. The length of the CDR3 is 15 residues. CDR1 and CDR2 (germline): SEHNR, FQNEAQ (reference sequence). The chain's CDR3 is CASSFFPTGNEKLFF. The CDR3 nucleotides read TGTGCCAGCAGCTTTTTCCCGACGGGAAATGAAAAACTGTTTTTT.

Note on this clone: Other nucleotide sequences in the sample specify the same CDR3. The V gene is TRBV4-2, the J gene TRBJ2-1, with 10 nucleotides matching TRBD2. The CDR3 extends over 14 amino acids. From germline, CDR1 is LGHNA and CDR2 YNFKEQ. V was clipped by 1 base and J by 8 bases; unmatched bases: 2. The DNA of the CDR3 is TGTGCCAGCAGCCAAGGTACTAGCGGGGATGAGCAGTTCTTC. It translates to CASSQGTSGDEQFF.

The V gene is TRBV6-7, the J gene TRBJ1-5; 8 nucleotides match TRBD1. TRBV6-7 is treated as an ORF (open reading frame) with a function not yet certain. The CDR3 loop spans 17 amino acids. Unmatched junction bases numbered 8, after V lost 4 bases and J lost 0 bases. CDR3 nucleotide sequence: TGTGCCAGCAGTTCCGGGACAGGCGTCTATAGCAATCAGCCCCAGCATTTT. The encoded protein is CASSSGTGVYSNQPQHF.

The J gene is TRBJ1-2, the V gene TRBV5-6; 8 nucleotides match TRBD1. V shed 4 bases and J 0 bases; nucleotides not matched to a gene: 11. The CDR3 covers 17 residues. CDR1 is SGHDT and CDR2 is YYEEEE in the germline V gene. The CDR3 region is CASSRDGQGPSNYGYTF. In nucleotides, the CDR3 is TGTGCCAGCAGCCGAGATGGACAGGGTCCTTCTAACTATGGCTACACCTTC.

The rearrangement links TRBV9 to TRBJ2-2, with D maybe TRBD2 (6 bases). Trimming shortened V by 0 bases and J by 2 bases, and 8 bases separated the two germline ends. Germline CDR1 SGDLS, CDR2 YYNGEE. This CDR3 comprises 15 residues. CDR3 in DNA: TGTGCCAGCAGCGTAGACGCGGGAAACACCGGGGAGCTGTTTTTT. Amino acid sequence: CASSVDAGNTGELFF.

V usage is TRBV29-1 and J usage is TRBJ2-2; perhaps TRBD1 as D (5 bases). The V gene's germline CDR1 is SQVTM and CDR2 ANQGSEA. Between the trimmed V and J ends, which lost 0 bases and 5 bases, there was a span of 7 bases. The CDR3 has 13 residues. In nucleotides, the CDR3 is TGCAGCGTTGAAGAGGGGCGAACCGGGGAGCTGTTTTTT. Amino acid sequence: CSVEEGRTGELFF.

This chain joins TRBV10-1 and TRBJ2-3; 8 positions match TRBD1. V shed 6 bases and J 0 bases; nucleotides not matched to a gene: 8. The V gene's germline CDR1 is WNHNN and CDR2 SYGVQD (reference sequence). The CDR3 loop spans 16 amino acids. The CDR3 bases are TGCGCCAGCAGCAACCTAGGACAGGGCAGCACAGATACGCAGTATTTT. As protein: CASSNLGQGSTDTQYF.

The V and J genes are TRBV1 and TRBJ2-1; the table names TRBD2, a call not compared with the DNA. TRBV1 is classified as a pseudogene. The CDR3 is 13 residues long. The CDR3 sequence is CTSSQDPRNEQFF. The CDR3 coding sequence is TGCACCAGCAGCCAAGATCCTAGGAATGAGCAGTTCTTC.

The CDR3 bases are TGTGCCAGCAGCTCCGGACAGGGGGAAGATACGCAGTATTTT. Its protein product is CASSSGQGEDTQYF. This sequence joins TRBV7-2 and TRBJ2-3, with 10 bases identical to TRBD1. The CDR3 is 14 amino acids. J gave up 5 bases and V 4 bases, and 3 bases lay outside the gene matches. Germline V gives CDR1 SGHTA, CDR2 FQGNSA.

V usage is TRBV6-6 and J usage is TRBJ2-7; 7 bases map to TRBD1. Germline-derived CDR1 and CDR2 are MNHNY and SVGAGI (reference sequence). After removal of 5 bases from V and 1 base from J, the junction contained 14 bases not matched to a gene. The length of the CDR3 is 17 residues. CDR3 sequence reads: CASSPTGTATFSYEQYF. The DNA of the CDR3 is TGTGCCAGCAGTCCCACCGGGACAGCCACATTTTCCTACGAGCAGTACTTC.

This chain connects TRBV5-1 to TRBJ1-4, with D possibly being TRBD1 (6 bases). The CDR3 contains 14 residues. Trimming left V 4 bases short and J 8 bases short, with 15 bases between. Germline V CDR1 and CDR2: SGHRS, YFSETQ. This CDR3 is CASSLRGTDEKLFF. CDR3 nucleotide sequence: TGCGCCAGCAGCCTGAGGGGGACGGACGAAAAACTGTTTTTT.

The genes are TRBV10-3 and TRBJ2-7; 11 positions match TRBD2. Trimming at V came to 2 bases and at J to 2 bases, leaving 5 bases not matched to a gene. The CDR3 has 16 residues. Germline lookup yields CDR1 ENHRY and CDR2 SYGVKD. DNA of the CDR3: TGTGCCATCAGTGAGACGATTAGCGGGGGGGCCTACGAGCAGTACTTC. Translated, it gives CAISETISGGAYEQYF.

The chain has TRBV11-3 and TRBJ2-5; TRBD1 is a possible D gene (6 bases). Per germline, CDR1 SGHNT and CDR2 YENEEA. V lost 0 bases to trimming and J lost 3 bases, with 14 bases between them. This CDR3 region has 16 residues. The CDR3 coding sequence is TGTGCCAGCAGCTTAGATCCGAGACAGGTAAAAGAGACCCAGTACTTC. Its protein is CASSLDPRQVKETQYF.

This clone was detected only once. The identical CDR3 is also encoded by other nucleotide sequences in the sample. The chain uses TRBV3-1 (or the pseudogene TRBV3-2) and TRBJ1-1; possible D gene TRBD1, 6 bases. V was trimmed by 2 bases and J by 2 bases, leaving 9 bases between them. The CDR3 runs to 14 residues. Germline values: CDR1 LGHDT, CDR2 YNNKEL (reference sequence). CDR3 amino acids: CASSQIQGNTEAFF. The CDR3 nucleotides are TGTGCCAGCAGCCAAATACAGGGTAACACTGAAGCTTTCTTT.

This sequence joins TRBV7-2 and TRBJ2-5, with 9 bases aligning to TRBD1. Germline CDR1 and CDR2: SGHTA and FQGNSA. This CDR3 comprises 15 residues. The junction had 9 bases not matched to a gene; V was cut back by 6 bases and J by 4 bases. As DNA, the CDR3 is TGTGCCAGCAGACGCCGCCGGGACAGGGTAGAGACCCAGTACTTC. Its translation: CASRRRRDRVETQYF. The variable domain in full, completed from reference TRBV7-2 and TRBJ2-5, reads GAGVSQSPSNKVTEKGKDVELRCDPISGHTALYWYRQSLGQGLEFLIYFQGNSAPDKSGLPSDRFSAERTGGSVSTLTIQRTQQEDSAVYLCASRRRRDRVETQYFGPGTRLLVL.